A selection of T cell receptor beta chains follows, all from one sample in a study of T cells in Graves' hyperthyroidism and ophthalmopathy. TCRdb used MiXCR to reprocess the multiplex PCR reads, holding one entry per CDR3 protein. The table lists more than 550,000 distinct CDR3 sequences, around 15% of them singletons. Sequencing was performed on blood. These receptor sequences come from a man in his fifties with Graves' hyperthyroidism. The CDR3 runs from the conserved cysteine through the conserved F or W. Each record gives: D gene, V gene, J gene, clone size, CDR3 protein, CDR3 DNA. D genes are given only for firm matches. The listing skips clone size in some rows; elsewhere it reads once, few, many or a size class.

d_gene: .; v_gene: TRBV2; j_gene: TRBJ1-4; abundance: .; CDR3aa: CASSERGLATNEKLFF; CDR3nt: TGTGCCAGCAGTGAACGGGGGCTAGCAACTAATGAAAAACTGTTTTTT
d_gene: .; v_gene: TRBV5-1; j_gene: TRBJ1-2; abundance: many; CDR3aa: CASSLGYNYGYTF; CDR3nt: TGCGCCAGCAGCTTGGGTTATAACTATGGCTACACCTTC
d_gene: .; v_gene: TRBV12-3/TRBV12-4; j_gene: TRBJ1-3; abundance: many; CDR3aa: CASSLTVSGNTIYF; CDR3nt: TGTGCCAGCAGCCTGACAGTCTCTGGAAACACCATATATTTT
d_gene: .; v_gene: TRBV30; j_gene: TRBJ1-4; abundance: .; CDR3aa: CAWSHRDRLNEKLFF; CDR3nt: TGTGCCTGGAGTCACAGGGATAGGCTTAATGAAAAACTGTTTTTT
d_gene: .; v_gene: TRBV7-2; j_gene: TRBJ1-1; abundance: many; CDR3aa: CASSLGGPRRTEAFF; CDR3nt: TGTGCCAGCAGCTTAGGCGGGCCCCGAAGGACTGAAGCTTTCTTT
d_gene: .; v_gene: TRBV28; j_gene: TRBJ2-6; abundance: few; CDR3aa: CATTTPSSGANVLTF; CDR3nt: TGTGCCACGACGACACCTAGCTCTGGGGCCAACGTCCTGACTTTC
d_gene: TRBD1; v_gene: TRBV30; j_gene: TRBJ1-1; abundance: .; CDR3aa: CAWNGQGGTEAFF; CDR3nt: TGTGCCTGGAACGGACAGGGGGGCACTGAAGCTTTCTTT
d_gene: .; v_gene: TRBV10-2; j_gene: TRBJ2-7; abundance: many; CDR3aa: CASSDRGVLWTYEQYF; CDR3nt: TGCGCCAGCAGTGATAGGGGCGTATTGTGGACTTACGAGCAGTACTTC
d_gene: .; v_gene: TRBV19; j_gene: TRBJ1-2; abundance: .; CDR3aa: CASRRIGIGYGYTF; CDR3nt: TGTGCCAGTAGGCGAATAGGGATAGGTTATGGCTACACCTTC
d_gene: .; v_gene: TRBV29-1; j_gene: TRBJ1-3; abundance: few; CDR3aa: CSVEDPVRGGNTIYF; CDR3nt: TGCAGCGTTGAAGATCCCGTTCGTGGTGGAAACACCATATATTTT
d_gene: .; v_gene: TRBV15; j_gene: TRBJ1-2; abundance: many; CDR3aa: CATSRDRAGSYGYTF; CDR3nt: TGTGCCACCAGCAGAGATCGGGCAGGGAGCTATGGCTACACCTTC
d_gene: .; v_gene: TRBV9; j_gene: TRBJ1-4; abundance: .; CDR3aa: CASSALNEKLFF; CDR3nt: TGTGCCAGCAGCGCGTTGAATGAAAAACTGTTTTTT
d_gene: .; v_gene: TRBV5-5; j_gene: TRBJ1-6; abundance: .; CDR3aa: CASSPQSSPLHF; CDR3nt: TGTGCCAGCAGCCCCCAGAGTTCACCCCTCCACTTT
d_gene: TRBD2; v_gene: TRBV5-1; j_gene: TRBJ2-5; abundance: .; CDR3aa: CASSFPPGGGETQYF; CDR3nt: TGCGCCAGCAGCTTCCCTCCGGGAGGCGGGGAGACCCAGTACTTC
d_gene: TRBD2; v_gene: TRBV7-9; j_gene: TRBJ2-7; abundance: few; CDR3aa: CASSLRLAGVGYEQYF; CDR3nt: TGTGCCAGCAGCTTACGACTAGCGGGAGTAGGCTACGAGCAGTACTTC
d_gene: .; v_gene: TRBV6-5; j_gene: TRBJ2-1; abundance: .; CDR3aa: CASSYSPSVWYPNEQFF; CDR3nt: TGTGCCAGCAGTTACTCTCCCTCCGTGTGGTACCCGAATGAGCAGTTCTTC
d_gene: .; v_gene: TRBV28; j_gene: TRBJ2-7; abundance: few; CDR3aa: CASSSSASEQYF; CDR3nt: TGTGCCAGCAGTTCCTCCGCTAGCGAGCAGTACTTC
d_gene: .; v_gene: TRBV5-8; j_gene: TRBJ1-1; abundance: few; CDR3aa: CASSFIGVNTEAFF; CDR3nt: TGTGCCAGCAGCTTCATTGGGGTAAACACTGAAGCTTTCTTT
d_gene: .; v_gene: TRBV28; j_gene: TRBJ1-5; abundance: many; CDR3aa: CASSLGGNNQPQHF; CDR3nt: TGTGCCAGCAGCTTAGGAGGGAACAATCAGCCCCAGCATTTT
d_gene: TRBD2; v_gene: TRBV10-1; j_gene: TRBJ2-5; abundance: many; CDR3aa: CARRPGGQTQYF; CDR3nt: TGCGCCAGACGTCCGGGGGGACAGACCCAGTACTTC
d_gene: TRBD1; v_gene: TRBV24-1; j_gene: TRBJ2-7; abundance: many; CDR3aa: CATSDPGQSLEQYF; CDR3nt: TGTGCCACCAGTGATCCGGGACAGTCCCTCGAGCAGTACTTC
d_gene: TRBD1; v_gene: TRBV7-2; j_gene: TRBJ2-5; abundance: .; CDR3aa: CASSLFRPGQGRETQYF; CDR3nt: TGTGCCAGCAGCTTATTCAGACCGGGACAGGGGCGAGAGACCCAGTACTTC
d_gene: .; v_gene: TRBV2; j_gene: TRBJ2-1; abundance: few; CDR3aa: CASSVGIPSYNEQFF; CDR3nt: TGTGCCAGCAGTGTGGGAATTCCTTCCTACAATGAGCAGTTCTTC
d_gene: TRBD1; v_gene: TRBV12-3/TRBV12-4; j_gene: TRBJ1-4; abundance: many; CDR3aa: CASTTGTNEKLFF; CDR3nt: TGTGCCAGTACGACAGGGACTAATGAAAAACTGTTTTTT
d_gene: .; v_gene: TRBV2; j_gene: TRBJ2-3; abundance: many; CDR3aa: CASREGRTDTQYF; CDR3nt: TGTGCCAGCAGGGAGGGACGGACAGATACGCAGTATTTT
d_gene: TRBD2; v_gene: TRBV10-3; j_gene: TRBJ2-1; abundance: .; CDR3aa: CAISEPVAGSSYNEQFF; CDR3nt: TGTGCCATCAGTGAGCCGGTAGCGGGGAGCTCCTACAATGAGCAGTTCTTC
d_gene: TRBD2; v_gene: TRBV5-1; j_gene: TRBJ2-3; abundance: many; CDR3aa: CASSLSLAGESDTQYF; CDR3nt: TGCGCCAGCAGCCTCTCACTAGCGGGAGAGTCAGATACGCAGTATTTT